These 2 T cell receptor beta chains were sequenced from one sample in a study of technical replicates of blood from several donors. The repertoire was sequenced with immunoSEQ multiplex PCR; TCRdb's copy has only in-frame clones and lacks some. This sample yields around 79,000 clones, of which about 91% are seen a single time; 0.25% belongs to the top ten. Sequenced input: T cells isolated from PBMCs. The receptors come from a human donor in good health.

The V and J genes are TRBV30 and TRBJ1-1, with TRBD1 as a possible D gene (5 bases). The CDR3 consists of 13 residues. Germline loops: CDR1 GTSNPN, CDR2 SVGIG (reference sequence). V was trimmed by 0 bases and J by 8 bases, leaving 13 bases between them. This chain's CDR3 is CAWSVGGIGEAFF. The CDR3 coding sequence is TGTGCCTGGAGTGTCGGGGGGATAGGGGAAGCTTTCTTT.

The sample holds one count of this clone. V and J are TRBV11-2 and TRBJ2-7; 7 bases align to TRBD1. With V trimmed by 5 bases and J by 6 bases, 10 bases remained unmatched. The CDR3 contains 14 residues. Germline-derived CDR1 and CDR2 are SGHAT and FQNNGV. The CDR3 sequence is CASSPQGVGFEQYF. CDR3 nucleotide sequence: TGTGCCAGCAGCCCGCAGGGGGTGGGCTTCGAGCAGTACTTC.